The clone carrying this T cell receptor (beta chain) is a singleton in its sample. The antigen remains undetermined. Using immunoSEQ multiplex PCR, the repertoire was profiled, and TCRdb retains in-frame clones only, with some absent. In the table there are a few million clones, over 85% of which are singletons. Naive CD4+ cells were CD45RA-selected; the remaining cells were memory. Germline V gene sequence: CDR1 MGHRA, CDR2 YSYEKL. The length of the CDR3 is 16 residues. Trimming removed 3 bases from V and 0 bases from J, with 13 bases in between. The data were taken from a study of shared clonotypes between healthy human individuals. Broader study findings: In contrast to clonotypes shared by all four donors, non-shared clonotypes had lower generation probabilities.

Material for sequencing was naive CD4+ T cells sorted from blood. Subset noted: CD45RA+ positively selected. The clonotype originates from a man younger than 35 in good health. The chain links TRBV4-1 to TRBJ2-3, with D possibly being TRBD2 (6 bases). The DNA of the CDR3 is TGCGCCAGCAGCCACAGTGGACTACGTAGCACAGATACGCAGTATTTT. Encoded protein: CASSHSGLRSTDTQYF.